This T cell receptor beta chain is from a study of B cell selection in AIRE deficiency. Study-level results: Patient Tconv cells held around a third of Treg sequences shared by healthy donors.

Sorted regulatory T cells were CD4-positive, CD25-high and CD127-low or negative. Some clones are missing from TCRdb's copy, which holds only in-frame ones; the method was immunoSEQ multiplex PCR. The table has tens of thousands of clones, around 92% seen once. This clone was seen once. Its antigen is unknown. The length of the CDR3 is 12 residues. The V and J genes are TRBV21-1 and TRBJ1-1; TRBD1, the table's D call, lacks a check against the DNA. TRBV21-1 has pseudogene status. The sequence was obtained from a human donor in good health. Sequencing was performed on CD4+CD25+ Tregs sorted from PBMCs. The CDR3 DNA follows: TGTGCCAGCAGCCCAATGAACACTGAAGCTTTCTTT. Translation: CASSPMNTEAFF.